The 14 T cell receptor beta chains reported below all come from one sample, sequenced in a study of T cells in Graves' hyperthyroidism and ophthalmopathy. Researchers took RNA transcripts and amplified the TCR beta CDR3 regions from them. TCR CDR3 underwent first-round RT-PCR with the HTBI primer set. A single record per CDR3 protein comes from TCRdb applying MiXCR to the multiplex PCR reads. The table lists roughly 250,000 distinct CDR3 sequences, more than 12% of them singletons. What was sequenced was blood. Source of these receptors: a middle-aged woman with Graves' hyperthyroidism that later progressed to Graves' ophthalmopathy.

This clonotype was counted only a few times. The rearrangement links TRBV20-1 to TRBJ1-6; D call uncertain. Germline values: CDR1 DFQATT, CDR2 SNEGSKA (reference sequence). This CDR3 spans 11 amino acids. V lost 1 base and J 14 bases, leaving 9 bases between the germline ends. The CDR3 region is CSARVQTALHF. DNA for the CDR3: TGCAGTGCTAGAGTCCAGACCGCCCTCCACTTT.

This clonotype has a count of ten or more. This sequence joins TRBV27 and TRBJ1-1; TRBD1 matches at 9 bases. J was trimmed by 0 bases and V by 3 bases; bases with no gene match: 5. CDR3 length equals 16 residues. Germline V gene lookup returns CDR1 MNHEY and CDR2 SMNVEV (reference sequence). CDR3 residues: CASSFRTGVMNTEAFF. Here the CDR3 DNA reads TGTGCCAGCAGTTTTAGGACAGGGGTAATGAACACTGAAGCTTTCTTT.

At least ten counts were recorded for this clonotype. The rearrangement uses TRBV6-1 and TRBJ2-3, with D perhaps TRBD2 (5 bases). Trimming shortened V by 4 bases and J by 1 base, and 12 bases separated the two germline ends. This CDR3 region has 15 residues. CDR1 is MNHNS and CDR2 is SASEGT in the germline V gene. CDR3: CASSASGTRTDTQYF. Written as DNA, the CDR3 is TGTGCCAGCAGTGCCAGCGGCACCCGCACAGATACGCAGTATTTT.

This clonotype was detected ten times or more. The chain employs TRBV15 and TRBJ2-5, with a possible D match to TRBD1 (5 bases). CDR1 LNHNV and CDR2 YYDKDF come from the germline V gene (reference sequence). The V end was cut by 1 base, the J end by 2 bases, with 11 bases between. CDR3 length: 15 amino acids. CDR3: CATSRVSGWQETQYF. The CDR3 DNA follows: TGTGCCACCAGCAGAGTGTCAGGGTGGCAAGAGACCCAGTACTTC.

This clonotype appeared many times. The chain recombines TRBV6-5 with TRBJ2-7, with 8 bases that match TRBD2. The germline gives CDR1 MNHEY, CDR2 SVGAGI. The CDR3 is made up of 15 amino acids. The junction had 6 bases not matched to a gene; V was cut back by 2 bases and J by 3 bases. DNA of the CDR3: TGTGCCAGCAGTTACGGCTCCGGGAGGGTCTACGAGCAGTACTTC. It codes for CASSYGSGRVYEQYF.

This clonotype was picked up many times. This chain connects TRBV7-3 to TRBJ2-5, with D perhaps matching TRBD2 (5 bases). CDR3 length: 12 residues. The V gene lost 5 bases and the J gene lost 5 bases, with 9 bases spanning the gap. Germline V gene data show CDR1 as SGHTA and CDR2 as FQGTGA. In DNA form, the CDR3 reads TGTGCCAGCAGCCTCGGACTGGAGACCCAGTACTTC. Amino acids: CASSLGLETQYF.

Remarks on this clonotype: Because the CDR3's place on the DNA is in doubt, the DNA is left out and the CDR3 is given as listed by TCRdb. The rearrangement uses TRBV7-9 and TRBJ1-1. The CDR3 is 23 residues long, ends included. Germline V lookup: CDR1 SEHNR, CDR2 FQNEAQ (reference sequence). The chain's CDR3 is CASSLACLCQQLSVWRLNTEAFF.

This clonotype came up many times. The genes are TRBV28 and TRBJ1-6, with TRBD1 as a possible D gene (6 bases). V was shortened by 4 bases and J by 9 bases, with 22 bases between the two germline ends. Per the germline V gene, CDR1 is MDHEN and CDR2 is SYDVKM. The CDR3 consists of 17 residues. The CDR3 coding sequence is TGTGCCAGCAGTTCACTACAGGGAAGAAATTTTCCTTCACCCCTCCACTTT. As protein: CASSSLQGRNFPSPLHF. Full variable domain (outside the CDR3, taken from reference TRBV28 and TRBJ1-6): DVKVTQSSRYLVKRTGEKVFLECVQDMDHENMFWYRQDPGLGLRLIYFSYDVKMKEKGDIPEGYSVSREKKERFSLILESASTNQTSMYLCASSSLQGRNFPSPLHFGNGTRLTVT.

As for this clonotype: Because the CDR3 is missing its conserved closing phenylalanine or tryptophan, this is likely a read error. The genes are TRBV20-1 and TRBJ2-7; D may be TRBD1 or TRBD2 (9 bases each). CDR1 and CDR2 from the germline V gene are DFQATT and SNEGSKA (reference sequence). The CDR3 runs 14 residues. CDR3 bases: TGCAGCGCTAGCGGGGACAGGGATGCCTCCGAGCAGTACCTC. This encodes CSASGDRDASEQYL.

This clonotype was picked up many times. The genes are TRBV13 and TRBJ2-2, with 11 positions matching TRBD2. The germline V gene encodes CDR1 PRHDT and CDR2 FYEKMQ (reference sequence). V gave up 4 bases and J gave up 7 bases; unmatched junction bases: 8. The CDR3 totals 16 residues. CDR3 sequence: CASSSPTSGKIGELFF. Written as DNA, the CDR3 is TGTGCCAGCAGCTCGCCGACTAGCGGGAAGATCGGGGAGCTGTTTTTT. Full variable domain (outside the CDR3, taken from reference TRBV13 and TRBJ2-2): AAGVIQSPRHLIKEKRETATLKCYPIPRHDTVYWYQQGPGQDPQFLISFYEKMQSDKGSIPDRFSAQQFSDYHSELNMSSLELGDSALYFCASSSPTSGKIGELFFGEGSRLTVL.

This clonotype occurred many times. This chain joins TRBV2 and TRBJ1-6; D remains unclear. The germline CDR1 and CDR2 sequences are SNHLY and FYNNEI. Trimming took 8 bases from V and 0 from J, leaving 14 bases between them. There are 16 residues in the CDR3. The CDR3 DNA reads TGTGCCAGCGGCTGGACGAAGAGCTCCTATAATTCACCCCTCCACTTT. It is translated as CASGWTKSSYNSPLHF.

In this sample, this clonotype turned up many times. This chain uses TRBV12-3 or TRBV12-4 with TRBJ1-2; 7 bases fit TRBD1. V was clipped by 4 bases and J by 6 bases; unmatched bases: 5. The CDR3 loop spans 13 amino acids. The CDR3 coding sequence is TGTGCCAGCAGTTGGACAGGAGAGGATGGCTACACCTTC. This encodes CASSWTGEDGYTF.

This clonotype was detected many times. The rearrangement joins TRBV18 to TRBJ2-3; TRBD2 aligns across 11 bases. With 2 bases clipped from V and 2 bases from J, the junction kept 3 bases outside the gene matches. Germline V gene sequence: CDR1 KGHSH, CDR2 LQKENI. The CDR3 has 16 amino acids. CDR3 region: CASSPASGRNTDTQYF. In DNA, the CDR3 is TGTGCCAGCTCACCAGCTAGCGGGAGGAACACAGATACGCAGTATTTT.

This clonotype was seen many times. The chain couples TRBV12-5 to TRBJ1-1; 10 bases line up with TRBD1. After removal of 5 bases from V and 6 bases from J, the junction contained 6 bases not matched to a gene. The CDR3 extends over 14 amino acids. From germline, CDR1 is LGHNT and CDR2 FRNRAP. The CDR3 reads CASGEGQGWAEAFF. Written as DNA, the CDR3 is TGTGCTAGTGGTGAGGGACAGGGGTGGGCTGAAGCTTTCTTT. Supplemented by reference TRBV12-5 and TRBJ1-1, the full variable domain reads DARVTQTPRHKVTEMGQEVTMRCQPILGHNTVFWYRQTMMQGLELLAYFRNRAPLDDSGMPKDRFSAEMPDATLATLKIQPSEPRDSAVYFCASGEGQGWAEAFFGQGTRLTVV.